This entry is about one TCR beta chain. The data are from a study of blood T cell repertoires in COVID-19. TCRdb's copy holds only in-frame clones and misses some; the assay was immunoSEQ multiplex PCR. Of around 190,000 clones in the sample, around 77% were seen once. The V gene end was trimmed by 2 bases and the J gene end by 4 bases; junction bases not matched to a gene: 7. CDR1 is LGHDT and CDR2 is YNNKEL in the germline V gene (reference sequence). The CDR3 is 17 residues long. This sequence originates from a man between 65 and 85 years old with active or convalescent COVID-19. V usage is TRBV3-1 (or the pseudogene TRBV3-2) and J usage is TRBJ2-5, with 13 bases matching TRBD2. Sequencing was carried out using peripheral blood. In DNA form, the CDR3 reads TGTGCCAGCAGCCAAACTAGCGGGGGGGCCGGGTCAGAGACCCAGTACTTC. This codes for CASSQTSGGAGSETQYF.